This T cell receptor (beta chain) was sequenced during a study of cytomegalovirus exposure and HLA in healthy donors. Whole-study results and caveats: Cytomegalovirus association was listed for around 180 TCR beta chains.

The PCR used 60 Vbeta and 13 Jbeta primers. Some clones are missing from TCRdb's copy, which holds only in-frame ones; the method was immunoSEQ multiplex PCR. The sample holds about 160,000 clones; approximately 81% are singletons and the top ten take about 7.7%. Germline V lookup: CDR1 SEHNR, CDR2 FQNEAQ (reference sequence). Trimming took off 5 bases at V and 5 bases at J, with 12 bases between the two ends. The CDR3 extends over 13 amino acids. To note about this clone: What it binds is not known.

The material sequenced was PBMCs. V is TRBV7-9 and J is TRBJ1-1; D unclear. This clonotype originated in a woman aged 25 to 39 in good health and CMV-seropositive. The CDR3 loop reads CASSGPVRTEAFF. CDR3 nucleotides: TGTGCCAGCAGCGGGCCTGTAAGGACTGAAGCTTTCTTT.